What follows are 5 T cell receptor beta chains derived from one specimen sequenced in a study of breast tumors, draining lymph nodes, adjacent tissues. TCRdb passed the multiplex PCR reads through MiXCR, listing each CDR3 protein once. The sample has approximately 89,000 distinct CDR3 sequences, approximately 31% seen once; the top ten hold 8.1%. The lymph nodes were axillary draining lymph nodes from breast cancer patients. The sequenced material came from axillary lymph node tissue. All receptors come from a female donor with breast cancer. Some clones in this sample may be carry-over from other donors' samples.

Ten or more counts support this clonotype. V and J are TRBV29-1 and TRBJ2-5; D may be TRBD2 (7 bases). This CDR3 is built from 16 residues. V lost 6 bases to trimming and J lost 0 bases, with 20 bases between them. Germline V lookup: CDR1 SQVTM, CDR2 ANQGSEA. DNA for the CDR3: TGCAGCGTGAACAGGGAGGCAGCGGGGTACCAAGAGACCCAGTACTTC. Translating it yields CSVNREAAGYQETQYF.

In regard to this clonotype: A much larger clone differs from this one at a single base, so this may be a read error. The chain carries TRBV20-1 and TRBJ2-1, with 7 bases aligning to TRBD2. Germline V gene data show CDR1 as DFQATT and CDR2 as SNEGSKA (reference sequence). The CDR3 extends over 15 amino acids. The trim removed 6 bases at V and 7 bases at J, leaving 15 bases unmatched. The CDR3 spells CSALRSGEGPNEQFF. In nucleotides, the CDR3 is TGCAGTGCCCTACGGTCTGGGGAGGGCCCGAATGAGCAGTTCTTC.

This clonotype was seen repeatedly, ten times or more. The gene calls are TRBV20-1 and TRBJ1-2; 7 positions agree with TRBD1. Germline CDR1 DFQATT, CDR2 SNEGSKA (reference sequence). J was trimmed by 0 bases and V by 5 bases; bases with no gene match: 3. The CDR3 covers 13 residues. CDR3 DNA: TGCAGTGCTGTACAGGGGACTAACTATGGCTACACCTTC. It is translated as CSAVQGTNYGYTF.

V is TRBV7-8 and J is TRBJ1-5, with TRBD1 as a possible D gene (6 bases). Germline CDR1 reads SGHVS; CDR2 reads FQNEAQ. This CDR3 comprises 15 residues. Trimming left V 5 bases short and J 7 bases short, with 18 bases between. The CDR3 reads CASSQGTWDGQPQHF. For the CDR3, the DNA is TGTGCCAGCAGCCAAGGGACATGGGATGGGCAGCCCCAGCATTTT.

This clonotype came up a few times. Written as DNA, the CDR3 is TGTGCCAGCACCCCCGTAGGAGGCCCCCCCCACTTTAACTATGGCTACACCTTC. Residues: CASTPVGGPPHFNYGYTF. This chain connects TRBV3-1 to TRBJ1-2; D gene uncertain. Germline CDR1 is LGHDT and CDR2 is YNNKEL (reference sequence). CDR3 length equals 18 residues. V was trimmed by 7 bases and J by 1 base, leaving 25 bases between them.